Reported below is one T cell receptor (beta chain). No antigen is known for it. Germline V gene data show CDR1 as SEHNR and CDR2 as FQNEAQ (reference sequence). Trimming removed 5 bases at V and 0 bases at J, with 17 bases between. There are 18 residues in the CDR3. Assay: immunoSEQ multiplex PCR; the TCRdb copy retains only in-frame clones and omits some. Of 450,000 to 550,000 clones in the sample, roughly 89% were seen once. Indicated treatment: 15 to 20 received Ad26.COV2.S at low or high dose, single or two shots; several received placebo; per-sample allocation not given. The study sampled participants on day 63 after the first vaccine or placebo injection. The data belong to a study of Ad26.COV2.S vaccination and SARS-CoV-2 variants. Study findings and constraints: Vaccine recipients had higher spike-specific TCR breadth than placebo recipients.

Sequenced here: peripheral blood, sampled in a trial of Ad26.COV2.S vaccine versus placebo. The clonotype was recovered from a person aged 18-65 years who received the Ad26.COV2.S COVID-19 vaccine or a placebo. The chain carries TRBV7-9 and TRBJ2-6; the D gene is possibly TRBD1 (6 bases). The CDR3 DNA is TGTGCCAGCAGCCATTCAGGGGAGTTGGGCTCTGGGGCCAACGTCCTGACTTTC. Translated, it gives CASSHSGELGSGANVLTF.